Below, 19 T cell receptor beta chains from the same sample are listed, as sequenced in a study of blood T cells in healthy people across ages. A second PCR of roughly 7 to 11 cycles used a sample-barcoded 5' primer and a J-beta primer mix. TCRdb passed the 5' RACE reads through MiXCR, listing each CDR3 protein once. The data contain about 800,000 distinct CDR3 sequences, about 62% of them singletons. Sequenced: blood. Receptors originate from a young man in good health.

The chain uses TRBV9 and TRBJ2-1; 13 bases agree with TRBD2. This CDR3 has 16 amino acids. Germline CDR1 is SGDLS and CDR2 is YYNGEE. With 0 bases clipped from V and 6 bases from J, the junction kept 3 bases outside the gene matches. The CDR3 region is CASSVVRTSGSNEQFF. CDR3 nucleotides: TGTGCCAGCAGCGTAGTCAGGACTAGCGGGAGCAATGAGCAGTTCTTC.

In regard to this clonotype: The junction does not match germline at one end; this may be a read error. V gene TRBV12-3 or TRBV12-4 combines with J gene TRBJ2-1; weak D call: TRBD2 (5 bases). The CDR3 is 16 amino acids. The CDR3 DNA reads as TGTGCCAGCAGCCTCAATAGAGGGAGCTCCTACAATGGGCAGTTCTTC. Protein: CASSLNRGSSYNGQFF.

The rearrangement uses TRBV27 and TRBJ2-1, with 14 positions matching TRBD2. CDR1 and CDR2 (germline): MNHEY, SMNVEV (reference sequence). With V trimmed by 4 bases and J by 5 bases, 4 bases remained unmatched. The CDR3 runs to 16 residues. CDR3 sequence (DNA): TGTGCCAGCAGTTGGGGGACTAGCGGGAGCCACAATGAGCAGTTCTTC. Its protein is CASSWGTSGSHNEQFF.

The rearrangement joins TRBV27 to TRBJ1-2; TRBD1 is a possible D gene (6 bases). The V gene lost 6 bases and the J gene lost 8 bases, with 16 bases spanning the gap. This CDR3 region has 13 residues. Looked up from germline, CDR1 is MNHEY and CDR2 is SMNVEV (reference sequence). CDR3 sequence: CASSQAGAGGYTF. CDR3 bases: TGTGCCAGCAGCCAAGCAGGGGCGGGCGGCTACACCTTC.

The CDR3 region has the DNA TGTGCCAGCAGAAACAGGGGGAAGCAGTTCTTC. Amino acid sequence: CASRNRGKQFF. The rearrangement uses TRBV6-5 and TRBJ2-1, with 8 bases lining up with TRBD1. V lost 6 bases to trimming and J lost 11 bases; unmatched junction nucleotides: 3. CDR1 and CDR2 (germline): MNHEY, SVGAGI. This CDR3 comprises 11 residues.

This clonotype has only a few counts. The rearrangement joins TRBV9 to TRBJ2-1; 8 bases are a match to TRBD1. The CDR3 is made up of 14 amino acids. The V gene end was trimmed by 4 bases and the J gene end by 7 bases; junction bases not matched to a gene: 7. CDR1 SGDLS and CDR2 YYNGEE come from the germline V gene. The CDR3 sequence: CASSLPQGANEQFF. The CDR3 DNA follows: TGTGCCAGCAGCTTACCCCAGGGGGCTAATGAGCAGTTCTTC. Filled out from reference TRBV9 and TRBJ2-1, the complete variable domain reads DSGVTQTPKHLITATGQRVTLRCSPRSGDLSVYWYQQSLDQGLQFLIQYYNGEERAKGNILERFSAQQFPDLHSELNLSSLELGDSALYFCASSLPQGANEQFFGPGTRLTVL.

The V gene is TRBV24-1, the J gene TRBJ2-2; TRBD2 might be the D (5 bases). The V gene's germline CDR1 is KGHDR and CDR2 SFDVKD. Trimming removed 7 bases at V and 2 bases at J, with 22 bases between. This CDR3 has 18 amino acids. The CDR3 is CATSKGIGVVYNTGELFF. In DNA form, the CDR3 reads TGTGCCACCAGCAAGGGCATCGGGGTCGTATACAACACCGGGGAGCTGTTTTTT.

This clonotype was recorded at least ten times. The chain uses TRBV11-1 and TRBJ2-5, with 8 positions matching TRBD1. The CDR3 has 14 residues. J gave up 5 bases and V 6 bases, and 8 bases lay outside the gene matches. Germline V CDR1 and CDR2: SGHAT, FQDESV (reference sequence). The CDR3 sequence: CASSSDRGWETQYF. In DNA form, the CDR3 reads TGTGCCAGCAGTTCCGACAGGGGATGGGAGACCCAGTACTTC.

The chain has TRBV7-9 and TRBJ1-1; unclear D gene. The CDR3 loop spans 12 amino acids. CDR1 and CDR2 from the germline V gene are SEHNR and FQNEAQ (reference sequence). The ends were cut back, 4 bases at V and 5 bases at J, with 8 bases in the middle. CDR3 bases: TGTGCCAGCAGCTCCGACTTGACTGAAGCTTTCTTT. Protein product: CASSSDLTEAFF. Full variable domain (rest looked up from reference TRBV7-9 and TRBJ1-1): DTGVSQNPRHKITKRGQNVTFRCDPISEHNRLYWYRQTLGQGPEFLTYFQNEAQLEKSRLLSDRFSAERPKGSFSTLEIQRTEQGDSAMYLCASSSDLTEAFFGQGTRLTVV.

This clonotype was observed once. The chain recombines TRBV20-1 with TRBJ1-2, with D perhaps matching TRBD1 (6 bases). Germline CDR1 is DFQATT and CDR2 is SNEGSKA (reference sequence). V was trimmed by 3 bases and J by 8 bases, leaving 22 bases between them. The CDR3 is 15 residues long. Written as DNA, the CDR3 is TGCAGTGCTAGGGACCCCCTAGGGGGAAAGGGAGGCTACACCTTC. Translation: CSARDPLGGKGGYTF.

The count of this clonotype is one. V gene TRBV20-1 combines with J gene TRBJ1-2; no definite D call. Trimming shortened V by 4 bases and J by 1 base, and 7 bases separated the two germline ends. This CDR3 spans 12 amino acids. Germline V gene data show CDR1 as DFQATT and CDR2 as SNEGSKA (reference sequence). Here the CDR3 DNA reads TGCAGTGCTATCCAGGATAACTATGGCTACACCTTC. It is translated as CSAIQDNYGYTF.

J is TRBJ1-1 and V is TRBV16, with unresolved D. Germline CDR1 and CDR2: KGHSY and FQNENV. The CDR3 sequence is 14 residues long. V was trimmed by 5 bases and J by 0 bases, leaving 10 bases between them. CDR3 amino acids: CASSKLALNTEAFF. CDR3 coding DNA: TGTGCCAGCAGCAAGCTTGCGTTGAACACTGAAGCTTTCTTT.

This clonotype was found many times. V and J are TRBV29-1 and TRBJ2-1; D call uncertain. The CDR3 is made up of 10 amino acids. The V end was cut by 3 bases, the J end by 7 bases, with 4 bases between. The germline CDR1 and CDR2 sequences are SQVTM and ANQGSEA. DNA for the CDR3: TGCAGCGTTGATAGTAATGAGCAGTTCTTC. Encoded protein: CSVDSNEQFF.

In its sample, this clonotype was seen a few times. J is TRBJ2-1 and V is TRBV20-1, with D tentatively TRBD2 (7 bases). Deletions cut 6 bases from V and 0 bases from J, with 12 bases between. The germline V gene encodes CDR1 DFQATT and CDR2 SNEGSKA (reference sequence). This CDR3 has 14 amino acids. CDR3 sequence reads: CSARGGYSYNEQFF. The CDR3 region has the DNA TGCAGTGCGAGGGGGGGTTACTCCTACAATGAGCAGTTCTTC.

This clonotype was seen more than once but under ten times. CDR3 sequence (DNA): TGCGCCAGCAGTGAGAAGGACAGGGAGGGGTACTACACCTTC. It is translated as CASSEKDREGYYTF. The chain combines TRBV10-1 with TRBJ1-2; 8 bases agree with TRBD1. The V gene's germline CDR1 is WNHNN and CDR2 SYGVQD (reference sequence). V gave up 2 bases and J gave up 10 bases; unmatched junction bases: 9. The CDR3 contains 14 residues.

The rearrangement joins TRBV10-3 to TRBJ2-1, with 8 bases identical to TRBD2. V shed 7 bases, J shed 2 bases, and the junction held 7 bases outside the gene matches. This CDR3 spans 15 amino acids. CDR1 and CDR2 from the germline V gene are ENHRY and SYGVKD. The CDR3 DNA follows: TGTGCCATCACGACTAGCGCGCCGCCCTACAATGAGCAGTTCTTC. Protein sequence: CAITTSAPPYNEQFF.

This chain links TRBV12-3 or TRBV12-4 with TRBJ2-4; D unresolved. The assigned J gene may be wrong: the sequence end matches TRBJ2-7 better. The CDR3 runs 12 residues. The CDR3 DNA follows: TGTGCCAGCACCTCCGACCGCTACGAGCAGTACTTC. Protein: CASTSDRYEQYF.

J is TRBJ2-4 and V is TRBV29-1, with D perhaps TRBD1 or TRBD2 (6 bases each). Near its end, the DNA agrees better with TRBJ2-7, so the J call may be wrong. Germline CDR1 SQVTM, CDR2 ANQGSEA. This CDR3 spans 15 amino acids. The CDR3 loop reads CSVDDSRGPTYEQYF. DNA of the CDR3: TGCAGCGTTGATGATAGCCGGGGGCCGACCTACGAGCAGTACTTC.

Note on this clonotype: At one end, the junction sequence differs from germline, possibly due to a read error. J is TRBJ2-4 and V is TRBV28, with 9 positions matching TRBD2. The CDR3 extends over 19 amino acids. Looked up from germline, CDR1 is MDHEN and CDR2 is SYDVKM. CDR3 DNA: TGTGCCAGCAGTGTGACCGGGACTAGCTATCTTTTAGCCGAAAACATTCAGTACTTC. Protein product: CASSVTGTSYLLAENIQYF.